These 13 T cell receptor beta chains came from one sample sequenced in a study of blood T cell repertoires in COVID-19. This table comes from immunoSEQ multiplex PCR, and its TCRdb copy is limited to in-frame clones, with some not included. The top ten hold 4.5% to 5.5% of the sample, which has some 210,000 clones, over 75% seen once. Sequences were obtained from peripheral blood. The origin of the receptors is a woman aged 40 to 50 with acute or convalescent COVID-19.

V and J are TRBV9 and TRBJ2-1, with 7 bases identical to TRBD2. This CDR3 has 16 amino acids. The trim removed 0 bases at V and 6 bases at J, leaving 9 bases unmatched. CDR1 is SGDLS, CDR2 YYNGEE, per germline. The CDR3 DNA follows: TGTGCCAGCAGCGTAGAGGCTAGCGGACTGGCCAATGAGCAGTTCTTC. This encodes CASSVEASGLANEQFF.

The rearrangement uses TRBV6-5 and TRBJ1-5, with 7 bases that match TRBD1. Germline trimming cut 7 bases from V and 2 bases from J; bases unmatched to any gene: 8. There are 15 residues in the CDR3. Germline assignment: CDR1 MNHEY and CDR2 SVGAGI. The CDR3 here is CASTLQGTGNQPQHF. CDR3 nucleotide sequence: TGTGCCAGCACCTTACAGGGGACAGGCAATCAGCCCCAGCATTTT.

Regarding this clone: Given the absence of the conserved phenylalanine or tryptophan at the CDR3 end, a read error is likely. The limits of the CDR3 on the DNA are not certain, so only TCRdb's listed CDR3 is given. The chain has TRBV25-1 and TRBJ1-4; the table names TRBD1, a call not compared with the DNA. The CDR3 length is 11 residues, termini included. Germline V CDR1 and CDR2: MGHDK, SYGVNS. The CDR3 protein is CASSYLGQFTL.

CDR3 in DNA: TGTGCCAGCAACGTGCCCCCGCAGGGGGCTGAAGCTTTCTTT. This gives the protein CASNVPPQGAEAFF. This chain connects TRBV6-6 to TRBJ1-1; TRBD1 agrees at 7 bases. The V gene's germline CDR1 is MNHNY and CDR2 SVGAGI (reference sequence). CDR3 length: 14 residues. V trimming: 7 bases; J trimming: 6 bases; junction bases outside the gene matches: 11.

The chain couples TRBV5-1 to TRBJ2-5; no definite D call. CDR3 length: 15 amino acids. Germline lookup yields CDR1 SGHRS and CDR2 YFSETQ. V lost 2 bases and J 0 bases, leaving 11 bases between the germline ends. DNA for the CDR3: TGCGCCAGCAGCTTTGAACAGACGTACCAAGAGACCCAGTACTTC. Translation gives CASSFEQTYQETQYF.

The chain has TRBV2 and TRBJ1-4, with D unclear. In germline, CDR1 is SNHLY, CDR2 FYNNEI. V lost 8 bases to trimming and J lost 4 bases, with 11 bases between them. The CDR3 has 13 amino acids. CDR3 sequence reads: CASGQAFNEKLFF. CDR3 DNA: TGTGCCAGCGGTCAGGCCTTTAATGAAAAACTGTTTTTT.

The chain joins TRBV2 to TRBJ1-1; D is unclear. The CDR3 runs to 12 residues. V was cut by 7 bases and J by 2 bases, with 8 bases left in between. Germline CDR1 SNHLY, CDR2 FYNNEI. The CDR3 bases are TGTGCCAGCACGAGGGCCAACACTGAAGCTTTCTTT. Encoded protein: CASTRANTEAFF.

The CDR3 DNA reads TGTGCCAGCAGCGCCTTAGCGGGGGGACAAGAGACCCAGTACTTC. Amino acid sequence: CASSALAGGQETQYF. V and J are TRBV9 and TRBJ2-5, with 10 bases identical to TRBD2. The trim removed 3 bases at V and 2 bases at J, leaving 4 bases unmatched. The CDR3 loop spans 15 amino acids. Germline CDR1 and CDR2: SGDLS and YYNGEE.

This clone was detected only once. The V gene is TRBV3-1 (or the pseudogene TRBV3-2), the J gene TRBJ1-2; 7 nucleotides match TRBD1. Germline V CDR1 and CDR2: LGHDT, YNNKEL (reference sequence). The CDR3 has 14 amino acids. Trimming at V came to 4 bases and at J to 5 bases, leaving 7 bases not matched to a gene. The CDR3 nucleotides are TGTGCCAGCAGCCTAGAGGGACAGCCTTATGGCTACACCTTC. This codes for CASSLEGQPYGYTF.

J is TRBJ2-3 and V is TRBV19; 8 bases agree with TRBD2. The CDR3 is 15 residues long. The germline gives CDR1 LNHDA, CDR2 SQIVND (reference sequence). J was trimmed by 3 bases and V by 5 bases; bases with no gene match: 7. Here the CDR3 reads CASSPIPGGTDTQYF. The CDR3 coding sequence is TGTGCCAGTAGTCCCATTCCGGGGGGGACAGATACGCAGTATTTT.

V and J are TRBV7-2 and TRBJ1-6, with 8 bases matching TRBD1. Trimming at V came to 1 base and at J to 8 bases, leaving 1 base not matched to a gene. CDR3 length: 14 residues. CDR1 is SGHTA, CDR2 FQGNSA, per germline. The CDR3 coding sequence is TGTGCCAGCAGCTTAGTGACAGGGGATTCACCCCTCCACTTT. Translating it yields CASSLVTGDSPLHF.

This sequence joins TRBV19 and TRBJ1-1; D is perhaps TRBD1 (5 bases). The V end was cut by 1 base, the J end by 12 bases, with 15 bases between. The CDR3 is 13 residues long. The germline V gene has CDR1 LNHDA and CDR2 SQIVND (reference sequence). The CDR3 region is CASSIGQGLASFF. In DNA form, the CDR3 reads TGTGCCAGTAGTATAGGGCAGGGACTCGCCTCTTTCTTT.

The chain carries TRBV10-3 and TRBJ2-5; 10 bases agree with TRBD1. The junction had 2 bases not matched to a gene; V was cut back by 5 bases and J by 5 bases. Germline V gene lookup returns CDR1 ENHRY and CDR2 SYGVKD. The CDR3 runs to 13 residues. The chain's CDR3 is CAISRTGGETQYF. DNA for the CDR3: TGTGCCATCAGTCGGACAGGGGGGGAGACCCAGTACTTC.